This T cell receptor beta chain was captured in a study of shared clonotypes between healthy human individuals. Whole-study context: The donor pool was made up of two women and three men aged 18 to 49. Per donor, CD8 memory used one plate, CD8 naive used two, CD4 memory used three and CD4 naive used three. Findings of the study overall: Despite large depth, rarefaction showed incomplete sorted-subset sequencing. Genetic and exposure-history diversity was limited by the small donor number.

Sequencing used immunoSEQ multiplex PCR; TCRdb keeps in-frame clones, though not all of them. The sample contains some 2.4 million clones, 93% of which appear only once. Remarks on this clone: Its antigen is currently unknown.

Source material: naive CD4+ T cells from PBMCs. The subset denotes: CD45RA+ positively selected. The sequence was collected from a man aged 18 to 30 in good health. Some clones in this sample may be carry-over from other donors' samples.

CDR3 sequence: CASSLVGTKVAETQYF. The CDR3 DNA reads as TGTGCCAGCAGCTTAGTTGGGACTAAGGTTGCGGAGACCCAGTACTTC. The chain carries TRBV7-2 and TRBJ2-5; the match to TRBD2 covers 7 bases. V shed 1 base, J shed 5 bases, and the junction held 10 bases outside the gene matches. Germline-derived CDR1 and CDR2 are SGHTA and FQGNSA. The CDR3 consists of 16 residues.